Given below is one T cell receptor (beta chain) in context. The germline V gene has CDR1 SGHTS and CDR2 YDEGEE. The germline V and J ends were trimmed by 0 bases and 3 bases, with 13 bases remaining between them. The CDR3 totals 15 residues. Sequencing used immunoSEQ multiplex PCR; TCRdb keeps in-frame clones, though not all of them. The top ten hold 24% of the sample, which has hundreds of thousands of clones, around 92% seen once. These data originate in a study of shared clonotypes between healthy human individuals. It was CD45RO-negative cells, positively selected for CCR7, that made up naive CD8 cells, with terminally differentiated effector memory CD45RA+ cells excluded.

The TCR originated in a man aged 25 to 40 in good health. The source material was naive CD8+ T cells sorted from blood. The chain carries TRBV5-8 and TRBJ2-7; D may match TRBD1 or TRBD2 (5 bases each). The CDR3 sequence is CASSLGLMGDYEQYF. CDR3 sequence (DNA): TGTGCCAGCAGCTTGGGTCTGATGGGGGACTACGAGCAGTACTTC.